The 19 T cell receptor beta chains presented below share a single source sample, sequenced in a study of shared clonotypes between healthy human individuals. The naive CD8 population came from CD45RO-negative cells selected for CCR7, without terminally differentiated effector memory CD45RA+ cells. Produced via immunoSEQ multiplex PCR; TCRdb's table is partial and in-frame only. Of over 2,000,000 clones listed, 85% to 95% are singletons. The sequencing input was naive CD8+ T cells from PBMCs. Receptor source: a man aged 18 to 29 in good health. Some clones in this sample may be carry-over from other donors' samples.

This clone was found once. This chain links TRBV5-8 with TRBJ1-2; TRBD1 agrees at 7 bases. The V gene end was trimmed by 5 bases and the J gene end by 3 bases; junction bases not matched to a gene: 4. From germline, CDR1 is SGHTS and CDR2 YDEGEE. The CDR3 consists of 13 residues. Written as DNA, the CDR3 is TGTGCCAGCAGTACAGGGGCGGACTATGGCTACACCTTC. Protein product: CASSTGADYGYTF. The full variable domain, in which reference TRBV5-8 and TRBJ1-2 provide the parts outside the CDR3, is EAGVTQSPTHLIKTRGQQATLRCSPISGHTSVYWYQQALGLGLQFLLWYDEGEERNRGNFPPRFSGRQFPNYSSELNVNALELEDSALYLCASSTGADYGYTFGSGTRLTVV.

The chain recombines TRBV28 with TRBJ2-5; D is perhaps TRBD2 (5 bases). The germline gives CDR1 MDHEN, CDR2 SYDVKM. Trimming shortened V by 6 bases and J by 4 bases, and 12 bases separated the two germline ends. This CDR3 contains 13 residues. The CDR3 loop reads CASRPRRGETQYF. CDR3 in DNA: TGTGCCAGCAGGCCGCGCCGGGGAGAGACCCAGTACTTC.

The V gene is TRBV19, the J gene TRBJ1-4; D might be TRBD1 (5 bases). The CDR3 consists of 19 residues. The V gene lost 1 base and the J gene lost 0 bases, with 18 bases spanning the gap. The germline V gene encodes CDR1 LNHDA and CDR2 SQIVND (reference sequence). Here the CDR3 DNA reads TGTGCCAGTAGTATAGTTTTGAGGAGGAGGGGAGCAACTAATGAAAAACTGTTTTTT. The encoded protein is CASSIVLRRRGATNEKLFF.

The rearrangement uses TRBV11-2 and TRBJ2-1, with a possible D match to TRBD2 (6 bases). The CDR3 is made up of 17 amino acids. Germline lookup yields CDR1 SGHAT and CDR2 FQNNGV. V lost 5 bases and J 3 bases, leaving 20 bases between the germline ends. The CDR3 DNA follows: TGTGCCAGCAGCCTAAGCCCTCTACCGGGACTCTACAATGAGCAGTTCTTC. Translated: CASSLSPLPGLYNEQFF.

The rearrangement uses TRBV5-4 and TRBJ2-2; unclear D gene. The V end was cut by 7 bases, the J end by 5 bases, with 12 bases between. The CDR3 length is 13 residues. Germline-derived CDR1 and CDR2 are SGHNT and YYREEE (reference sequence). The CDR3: CASQVIGTGELFF. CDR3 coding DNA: TGTGCCAGCCAAGTCATCGGGACCGGGGAGCTGTTTTTT.

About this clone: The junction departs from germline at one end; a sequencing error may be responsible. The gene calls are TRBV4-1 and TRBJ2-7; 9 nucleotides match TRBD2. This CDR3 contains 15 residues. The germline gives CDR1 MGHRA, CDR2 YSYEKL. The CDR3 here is CASSLKREVSYEQYF. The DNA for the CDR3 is TGTGCCAGCAGCTTGAAGCGGGAGGTATCCTACGAGCAGTACTTC.

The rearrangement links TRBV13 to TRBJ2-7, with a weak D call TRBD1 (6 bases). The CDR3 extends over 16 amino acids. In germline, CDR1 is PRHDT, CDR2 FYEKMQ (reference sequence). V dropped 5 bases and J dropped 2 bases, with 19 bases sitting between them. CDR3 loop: CASSSLRDKVTYEQYF. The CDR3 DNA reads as TGTGCCAGCAGCAGCCTCCGGGACAAGGTCACCTACGAGCAGTACTTC.

The CDR3 nucleotides read TGTGCCAGCTATGAAGGGGGGACGGGGGCGCTGGATCAGCCCCAGCATTTT. Translation gives CASYEGGTGALDQPQHF. The rearrangement uses TRBV19 and TRBJ1-5; D possibly corresponds to TRBD1 (6 bases). The CDR3 extends over 17 amino acids. Looked up from germline, CDR1 is LNHDA and CDR2 is SQIVND (reference sequence). V was trimmed by 9 bases and J by 5 bases, leaving 26 bases between them.

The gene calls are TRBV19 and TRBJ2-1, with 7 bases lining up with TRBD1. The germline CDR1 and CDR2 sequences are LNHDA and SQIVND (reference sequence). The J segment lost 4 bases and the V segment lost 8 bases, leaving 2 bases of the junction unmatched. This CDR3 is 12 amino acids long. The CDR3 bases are TGTGCCAGTGGGACAGCTTACAATGAGCAGTTCTTC. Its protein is CASGTAYNEQFF.

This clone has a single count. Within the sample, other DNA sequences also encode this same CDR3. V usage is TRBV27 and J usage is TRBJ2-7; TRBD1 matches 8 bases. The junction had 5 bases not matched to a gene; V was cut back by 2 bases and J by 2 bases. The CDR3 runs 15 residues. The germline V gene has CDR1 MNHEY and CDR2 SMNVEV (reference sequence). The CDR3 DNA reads TGTGCCAGCAGTTTAGGGACAGGAGAAACCTACGAGCAGTACTTC. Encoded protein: CASSLGTGETYEQYF.

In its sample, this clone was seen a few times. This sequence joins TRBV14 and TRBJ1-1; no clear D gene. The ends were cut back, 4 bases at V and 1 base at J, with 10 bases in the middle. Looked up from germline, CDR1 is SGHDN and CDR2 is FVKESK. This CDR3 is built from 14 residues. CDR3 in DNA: TGTGCCAGCAGCCCTACGACATGGAACACTGAAGCTTTCTTT. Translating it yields CASSPTTWNTEAFF.

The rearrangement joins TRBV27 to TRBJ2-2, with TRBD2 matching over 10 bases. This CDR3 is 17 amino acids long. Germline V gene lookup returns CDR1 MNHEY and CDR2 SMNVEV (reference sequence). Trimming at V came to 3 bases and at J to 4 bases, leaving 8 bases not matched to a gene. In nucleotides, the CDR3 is TGTGCCAGCAGTTTCTTCCCCCGACTAGCGGGCACCGGGGAGCTGTTTTTT. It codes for CASSFFPRLAGTGELFF.

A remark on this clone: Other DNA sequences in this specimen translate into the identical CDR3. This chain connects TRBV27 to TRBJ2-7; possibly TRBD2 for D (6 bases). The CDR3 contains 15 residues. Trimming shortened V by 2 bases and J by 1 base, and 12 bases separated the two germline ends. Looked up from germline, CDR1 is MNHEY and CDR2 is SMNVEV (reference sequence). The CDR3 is CASSLGVGGSYEQYF. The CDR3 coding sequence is TGTGCCAGCAGTTTAGGGGTCGGGGGATCCTACGAGCAGTACTTC.

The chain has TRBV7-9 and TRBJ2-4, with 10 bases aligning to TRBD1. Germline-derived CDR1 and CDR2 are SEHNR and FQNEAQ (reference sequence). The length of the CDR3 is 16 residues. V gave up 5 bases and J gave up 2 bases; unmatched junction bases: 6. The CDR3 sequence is CASSVGTGVSKNIQYF. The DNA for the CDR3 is TGTGCCAGCAGCGTGGGGACAGGGGTATCCAAAAACATTCAGTACTTC. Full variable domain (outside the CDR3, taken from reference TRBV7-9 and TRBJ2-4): DTGVSQNPRHKITKRGQNVTFRCDPISEHNRLYWYRQTLGQGPEFLTYFQNEAQLEKSRLLSDRFSAERPKGSFSTLEIQRTEQGDSAMYLCASSVGTGVSKNIQYFGAGTRLSVL.

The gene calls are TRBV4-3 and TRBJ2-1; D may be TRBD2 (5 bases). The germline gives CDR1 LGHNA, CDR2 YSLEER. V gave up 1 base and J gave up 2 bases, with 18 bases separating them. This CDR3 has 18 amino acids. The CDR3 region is CASSQAKRRVAPYNEQFF. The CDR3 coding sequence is TGCGCCAGCAGCCAAGCCAAACGGCGGGTAGCCCCCTACAATGAGCAGTTCTTC.

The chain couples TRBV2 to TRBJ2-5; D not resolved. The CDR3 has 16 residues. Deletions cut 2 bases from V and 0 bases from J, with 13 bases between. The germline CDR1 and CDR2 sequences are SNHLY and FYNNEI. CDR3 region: CASSEKAWIYQETQYF. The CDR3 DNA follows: TGTGCCAGCAGTGAAAAGGCTTGGATATACCAAGAGACCCAGTACTTC. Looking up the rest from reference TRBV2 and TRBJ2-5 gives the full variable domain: EPEVTQTPSHQVTQMGQEVILRCVPISNHLYFYWYRQILGQKVEFLVSFYNNEISEKSEIFDDQFSVERPDGSNFTLKIRSTKLEDSAMYFCASSEKAWIYQETQYFGPGTRLLVL.

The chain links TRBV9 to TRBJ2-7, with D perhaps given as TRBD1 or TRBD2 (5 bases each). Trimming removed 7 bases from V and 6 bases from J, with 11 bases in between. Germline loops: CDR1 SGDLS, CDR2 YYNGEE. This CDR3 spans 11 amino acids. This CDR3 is CASGSGGEQYF. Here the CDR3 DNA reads TGTGCCAGCGGGAGTGGGGGCGAGCAGTACTTC.

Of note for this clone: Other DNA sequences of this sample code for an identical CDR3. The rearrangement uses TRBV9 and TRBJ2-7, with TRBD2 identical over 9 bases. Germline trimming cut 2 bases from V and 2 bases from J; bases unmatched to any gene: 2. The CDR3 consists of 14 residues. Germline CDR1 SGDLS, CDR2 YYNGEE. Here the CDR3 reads CASSVASGTYEQYF. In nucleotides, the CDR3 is TGTGCCAGCAGCGTGGCTAGCGGGACCTACGAGCAGTACTTC.

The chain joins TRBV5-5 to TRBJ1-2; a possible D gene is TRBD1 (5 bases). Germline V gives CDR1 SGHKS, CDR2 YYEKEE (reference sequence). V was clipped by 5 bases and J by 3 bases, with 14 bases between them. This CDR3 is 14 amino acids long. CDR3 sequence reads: CASSFRDGYYGYTF. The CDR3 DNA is TGTGCCAGCAGTTTTAGGGACGGCTACTATGGCTACACCTTC.